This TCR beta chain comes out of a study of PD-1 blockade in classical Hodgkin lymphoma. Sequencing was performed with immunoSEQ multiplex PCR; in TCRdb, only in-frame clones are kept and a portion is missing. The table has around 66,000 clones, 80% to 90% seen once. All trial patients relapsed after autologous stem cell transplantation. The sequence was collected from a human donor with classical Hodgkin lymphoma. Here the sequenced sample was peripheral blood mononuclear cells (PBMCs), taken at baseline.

The CDR3 nucleotides read TGTGCCAGCAGCTTAGTAGTCAATGAGCAGTTCTTC. Translated: CASSLVVNEQFF. J is TRBJ2-1 and V is TRBV7-2; D not resolved. Germline V gene data show CDR1 as SGHTA and CDR2 as FQGNSA. Between the trimmed V and J ends, which lost 1 base and 6 bases, there was a span of 4 bases. There are 12 residues in the CDR3.